Following are 19 T cell receptor beta chains from one sample sequenced in a study of T cells in localized non-small cell lung cancer. Sequencing used immunoSEQ multiplex PCR; TCRdb keeps in-frame clones, though not all of them. The data show about 35,000 clones, approximately 80% seen once. The input for sequencing was peripheral blood, taken before any cancer treatment. The receptors shown here come from a male donor aged 60 or over with stage III squamous cell lung carcinoma.

Here the CDR3 reads CASSKADLAGVLNEQYF. Written as DNA, the CDR3 is TGTGCCAGCAGCAAAGCCGATCTAGCGGGAGTTTTGAACGAGCAGTACTTC. V usage is TRBV21-1 and J usage is TRBJ2-7; the D segment call TRBD2 is taken from the table without a DNA check. TRBV21-1 is listed as a pseudogene. This CDR3 has 17 amino acids.

This clone was recorded only once. This sequence joins TRBV7-9 and TRBJ1-2; no reliable D call. V dropped 3 bases and J dropped 4 bases, with 9 bases sitting between them. From germline, CDR1 is SEHNR and CDR2 FQNEAQ (reference sequence). This CDR3 contains 13 residues. This CDR3 reads CASSFGNPYGYTF. The CDR3, as DNA: TGTGCCAGCAGCTTTGGAAACCCCTATGGCTACACCTTC.

The chain recombines TRBV2 with TRBJ1-5; tentatively, D is TRBD1 (6 bases). The germline V and J ends were trimmed by 6 bases and 4 bases, with 10 bases remaining between them. Germline V gene lookup returns CDR1 SNHLY and CDR2 FYNNEI. The CDR3 sequence is 13 residues long. CDR3 DNA sequence: TGTGCCAGCAGGCAGGGGTTGAATCAGCCCCAGCATTTT. As protein: CASRQGLNQPQHF.

The V gene is TRBV5-6, the J gene TRBJ1-2; 8 bases are shared with TRBD1. J lost 5 bases, V lost 1 base, and 4 bases had no gene match. The CDR3 has 14 amino acids. Germline lookup yields CDR1 SGHDT and CDR2 YYEEEE. CDR3 coding DNA: TGTGCCAGCAGCTTGCAGGGGGCCAGGTATGGCTACACCTTC. Translated: CASSLQGARYGYTF.

The rearrangement joins TRBV5-4 to TRBJ2-5, with 8 nucleotides matching TRBD1. CDR1 SGHNT and CDR2 YYREEE come from the germline V gene (reference sequence). Trimming removed 3 bases from V and 2 bases from J; junction bases left unmatched: 3. The CDR3 contains 14 residues. The CDR3 coding sequence is TGTGCCAGCAGCTCGCAGGGGGCTCAAGAGACCCAGTACTTC. Translated: CASSSQGAQETQYF.

V gene TRBV14 combines with J gene TRBJ1-1; no reliable D call. CDR1 is SGHDN, CDR2 FVKESK, per germline. V gave up 4 bases and J gave up 3 bases, with 12 bases separating them. CDR3 length: 14 residues. CDR3 in amino acids: CASSPPRGHTEAFF. In DNA form, the CDR3 reads TGTGCCAGCAGCCCTCCCCGTGGGCACACTGAAGCTTTCTTT.

The V gene is TRBV25-1, the J gene TRBJ2-1; D may be TRBD1 (6 bases). This CDR3 contains 18 residues. The V gene's germline CDR1 is MGHDK and CDR2 SYGVNS. The V end was cut by 1 base, the J end by 3 bases, with 19 bases between. Here the CDR3 reads CASSEWRPPGQSYNEQFF. In DNA, the CDR3 is TGTGCCAGCAGTGAATGGCGACCTCCCGGACAGAGCTACAATGAGCAGTTCTTC.

The chain combines TRBV19 with TRBJ1-3; D perhaps matches TRBD1 (6 bases). V was pared by 3 bases and J by 0 bases, with 9 bases between. The CDR3 contains 15 residues. Germline lookup yields CDR1 LNHDA and CDR2 SQIVND (reference sequence). CDR3: CASSIPQGSGNTIYF. The CDR3 DNA follows: TGTGCCAGTAGTATCCCACAGGGCTCTGGAAACACCATATATTTT.

The chain links TRBV7-9 to TRBJ1-1; D not certain. From germline, CDR1 is SEHNR and CDR2 FQNEAQ (reference sequence). The CDR3 extends over 12 amino acids. V lost 5 bases and J 4 bases, leaving 8 bases between the germline ends. CDR3 protein: CASSPGFTEAFF. Here the CDR3 DNA reads TGTGCCAGCAGCCCAGGCTTCACTGAAGCTTTCTTT.

This clone was recorded only once. An end of the junction does not agree with germline; a read error may underlie this. This sequence joins TRBV6-5 and TRBJ2-7, with 7 bases aligning to TRBD2. Germline V gene data show CDR1 as MNHEY and CDR2 as SVGAGI. The CDR3 consists of 15 residues. The chain's CDR3 is CASSYSGGPAYEQYF. The CDR3 DNA sequence: TGTGCCAGCAGCTACTCGGGGGGACCCGCCTACGAGCAGTACTTC.

The rearrangement uses TRBV5-6 and TRBJ2-7; D is ambiguous. This CDR3 has 14 residues. The V end was cut by 5 bases, the J end by 0 bases, with 12 bases between. Germline loops: CDR1 SGHDT, CDR2 YYEEEE. The CDR3 loop is CASRPWGGSYEQYF. In nucleotides, the CDR3 is TGTGCCAGCAGGCCCTGGGGTGGCTCCTACGAGCAGTACTTC.

Written as DNA, the CDR3 is TGTGCCAGCAGTGAATCCAGGCTAGCGGGGGGGAGCGAGCAGTTCTTC. This translates into CASSESRLAGGSEQFF. V and J are TRBV6-4 and TRBJ2-1; 12 bases line up with TRBD2. The CDR3 sequence is 16 residues long. Germline CDR1 and CDR2: MRHNA and SNTAGT. The V and J ends lost 3 bases and 10 bases, in that order; junction bases with no gene match: 10.

The V gene is TRBV30, the J gene TRBJ1-2; no reliable D call. This CDR3 has 13 residues. Germline V lookup: CDR1 GTSNPN, CDR2 SVGIG (reference sequence). The V end lost 2 bases, the J end lost 5 bases, and 12 bases lay between the germline ends. This chain's CDR3 is CAWSHGGDYGYTF. Written as DNA, the CDR3 is TGTGCCTGGAGTCACGGTGGTGATTATGGCTACACCTTC.

The rearrangement joins TRBV6-1 to TRBJ2-7, with D possibly TRBD1 on 5 matching bases. Trimming left V 6 bases short and J 0 bases short, with 12 bases between. Germline V gene lookup returns CDR1 MNHNS and CDR2 SASEGT. The CDR3 covers 14 residues. DNA of the CDR3: TGTGCCAGCAGCGAACAGGTCCGCTCCTACGAGCAGTACTTC. Encoded protein: CASSEQVRSYEQYF.

The genes are TRBV27 and TRBJ2-5; 8 nucleotides align to TRBD2. Germline V lookup: CDR1 MNHEY, CDR2 SMNVEV (reference sequence). The V segment lost 6 bases and the J segment 4 bases; nucleotides outside the gene matches: 10. The CDR3 consists of 15 residues. The chain's CDR3 is CASRHLLAAGETQYF. CDR3 DNA sequence: TGTGCCAGCAGGCACCTACTAGCGGCAGGAGAGACCCAGTACTTC.

The V call is TRBV6-5, the J call TRBJ2-7; no definite D call. V dropped 6 bases and J dropped 4 bases, with 19 bases sitting between them. Germline V CDR1 and CDR2: MNHEY, SVGAGI. CDR3 length equals 15 residues. The CDR3 bases are TGTGCCAGCAGCACGACCTCGGATCCGGAATACGAGCAGTACTTC. Translation gives CASSTTSDPEYEQYF.

The chain links TRBV25-1 to TRBJ2-7; D possibly corresponds to TRBD1 (6 bases). V dropped 5 bases and J dropped 4 bases, with 12 bases sitting between them. CDR1 is MGHDK, CDR2 SYGVNS, per germline. This CDR3 spans 13 amino acids. The CDR3 loop is CASSSGVNYEQYF. The CDR3 nucleotides read TGTGCCAGCAGTTCAGGGGTTAATTACGAGCAGTACTTC.

The CDR3 is CSVVGRASSYEQYF. As DNA, the CDR3 is TGCAGCGTGGTAGGACGGGCGAGCTCCTACGAGCAGTACTTC. This chain links TRBV29-1 with TRBJ2-7; D gene unclear. The CDR3 sequence is 14 residues long. The V gene's germline CDR1 is SQVTM and CDR2 ANQGSEA. V was trimmed by 6 bases and J by 0 bases, leaving 15 bases between them.

The count of this clone is one. V gene TRBV19 combines with J gene TRBJ1-4, with 7 nucleotides matching TRBD1. Germline CDR1 reads LNHDA; CDR2 reads SQIVND (reference sequence). V shed 3 bases and J 6 bases; nucleotides not matched to a gene: 10. The CDR3 is 16 residues long. The CDR3 DNA sequence: TGTGCCAGTAGTATCGGCTTGACAGGGTTGGATGAAAAACTGTTTTTT. Translating gives CASSIGLTGLDEKLFF.